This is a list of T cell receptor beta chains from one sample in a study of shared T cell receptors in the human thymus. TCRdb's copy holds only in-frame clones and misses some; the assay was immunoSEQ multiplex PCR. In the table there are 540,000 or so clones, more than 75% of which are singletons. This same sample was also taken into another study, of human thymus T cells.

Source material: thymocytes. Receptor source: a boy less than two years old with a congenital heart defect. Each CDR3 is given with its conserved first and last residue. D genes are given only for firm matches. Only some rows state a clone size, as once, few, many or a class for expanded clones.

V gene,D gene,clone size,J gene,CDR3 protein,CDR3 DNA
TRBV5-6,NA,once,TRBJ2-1,CASSFGLDNEQFF,TGTGCCAGCAGCTTCGGACTGGACAATGAGCAGTTCTTC
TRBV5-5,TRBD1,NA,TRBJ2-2,CASSTEQGSGELFF,TGTGCCAGCAGCACGGAACAGGGGAGCGGGGAGCTGTTTTTT
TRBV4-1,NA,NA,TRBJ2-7,CASSGLQGGYEQYF,TGCGCCAGCAGCGGCCTACAGGGGGGGTACGAGCAGTACTTC
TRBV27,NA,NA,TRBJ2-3,CASSPPPGSPDTQYF,TGTGCCAGCAGTCCTCCTCCGGGAAGTCCAGATACGCAGTATTTT
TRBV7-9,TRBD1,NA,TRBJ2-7,CASSPCPGQGLSYEQYF,TGTGCCAGCAGCCCCTGCCCGGGACAGGGATTAAGCTACGAGCAGTACTTC
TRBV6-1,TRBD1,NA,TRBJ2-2,CASSDDRGGTGELFF,TGTGCCAGCAGTGACGACAGGGGAGGAACCGGGGAGCTGTTTTTT
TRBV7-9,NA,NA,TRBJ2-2,CASSLLTRGFTGELFF,TGTGCCAGCAGCTTGCTGACTAGAGGTTTTACCGGGGAGCTGTTTTTT
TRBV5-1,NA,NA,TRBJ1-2,CASSLDCRAYGYTF,TGCGCCAGCAGCTTGGACTGCAGGGCCTATGGCTACACCTTC
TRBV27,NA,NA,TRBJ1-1,CASSPDLAEAFF,TGTGCCAGCAGTCCGGACTTGGCTGAAGCTTTCTTT
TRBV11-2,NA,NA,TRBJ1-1,CASSLRAMNTEAFF,TGTGCCAGCAGCTTAAGAGCGATGAACACTGAAGCTTTCTTT
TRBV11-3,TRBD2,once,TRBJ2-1,CASSFTGAGPDNEQFF,TGTGCCAGCAGCTTTACGGGAGCGGGACCCGACAATGAGCAGTTCTTC
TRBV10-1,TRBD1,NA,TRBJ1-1,CASSSGTDMNTEAFF,TGCGCCAGCAGTTCCGGGACAGACATGAACACTGAAGCTTTCTTT
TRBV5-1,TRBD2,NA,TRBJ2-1,CASSHGLAGHNEQFF,TGCGCCAGCAGCCATGGGCTAGCGGGCCACAATGAGCAGTTCTTC
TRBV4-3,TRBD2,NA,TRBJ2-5,CASSPTPPGLAVETQYF,TGCGCCAGCAGCCCCACCCCCCCGGGACTAGCGGTAGAGACCCAGTACTTC
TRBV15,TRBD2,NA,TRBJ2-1,CATSRGGASGRASGSYNEQFF,TGTGCCACCAGCAGAGGTGGGGCTAGCGGGAGGGCCAGTGGGTCCTACAATGAGCAGTTCTTC
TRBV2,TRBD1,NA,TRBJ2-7,CASRGTGTYEQYF,TGTGCCAGCAGGGGGACAGGGACCTACGAGCAGTACTTC
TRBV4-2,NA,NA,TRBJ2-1,CASSPLLGRAGYNEQFF,TGTGCCAGCAGCCCCCTTTTAGGGCGGGCCGGGTACAATGAGCAGTTCTTC
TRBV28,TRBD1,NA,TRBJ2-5,CATVGWPGGAETQYF,TGTGCCACCGTGGGTTGGCCAGGGGGCGCGGAGACCCAGTACTTC
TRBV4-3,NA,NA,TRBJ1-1,CASSQDSGSAEAFF,TGCGCCAGCAGCCAAGATTCGGGGTCGGCTGAAGCTTTCTTT
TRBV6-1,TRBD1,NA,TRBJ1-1,CASSDEGHRGAFF,TGTGCCAGCAGTGACGAGGGGCACAGGGGAGCTTTCTTT
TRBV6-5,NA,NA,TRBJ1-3,CASTGLTSGNTIYF,TGTGCCAGCACTGGGCTAACCTCTGGAAACACCATATATTTT
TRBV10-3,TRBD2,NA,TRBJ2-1,CAISPTSGGNNEQFF,TGTGCCATCAGCCCGACTAGCGGGGGGAACAATGAGCAGTTCTTC
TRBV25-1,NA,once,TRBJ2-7,CASTLQGDYEQYF,TGTGCCAGCACTCTTCAAGGGGACTACGAGCAGTACTTC
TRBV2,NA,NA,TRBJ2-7,CAERSRGHYEQYF,TGTGCCGAGCGAAGCAGGGGCCATTACGAGCAGTACTTC
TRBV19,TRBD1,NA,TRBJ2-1,CASSRGGPYNEQFF,TGTGCCAGCTCGAGAGGGGGCCCCTACAATGAGCAGTTCTTC
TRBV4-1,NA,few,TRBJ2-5,CASSQEGFGSSQETQYF,TGCGCCAGCAGCCAAGAGGGGTTCGGGAGTTCCCAAGAGACCCAGTACTTC
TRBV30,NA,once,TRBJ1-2,CALNVDRPNYGYTF,TGTGCCTTGAACGTCGACAGACCAAACTATGGCTACACCTTC
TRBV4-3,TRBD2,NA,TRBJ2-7,CASSQKKREGRSYF,TGCGCCAGCAGCCAAAAGAAGCGGGAGGGCCGGTCGTACTTC
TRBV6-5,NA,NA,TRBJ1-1,CASSYGGEDTEAFF,TGTGCCAGCAGTTACGGGGGCGAAGACACTGAAGCTTTCTTT
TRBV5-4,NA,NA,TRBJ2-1,CASSLAAGLRDEQFF,TGTGCCAGCAGCTTGGCGGCGGGCCTGCGGGATGAGCAGTTCTTC
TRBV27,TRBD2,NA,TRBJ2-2,CASSLSPTMGLANTGELFF,TGTGCCAGCAGTTTATCTCCAACTATGGGACTAGCGAACACCGGGGAGCTGTTTTTT
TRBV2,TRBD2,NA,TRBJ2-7,CASKPSRLADSF,TGTGCCAGCAAGCCTAGTAGGCTAGCGGATTCCTTC
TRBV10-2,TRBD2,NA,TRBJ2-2,CASSSTSGGNTGELFF,TGCGCCAGCAGCTCGACTAGCGGGGGGAACACCGGGGAGCTGTTTTTT
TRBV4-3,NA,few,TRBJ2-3,CASSQMGGQGGDTDTQYF,TGCGCCAGCAGCCAAATGGGGGGTCAGGGTGGGGACACAGATACGCAGTATTTT
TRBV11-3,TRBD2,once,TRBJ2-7,CASSLGASGREKQYF,TGTGCCAGCAGCCTTGGGGCTAGCGGGAGAGAAAAGCAGTACTTC
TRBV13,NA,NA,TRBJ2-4,CASSEPRGALGLAKNIQYF,TGTGCCAGCAGCGAGCCTCGGGGGGCTCTGGGGCTAGCCAAAAACATTCAGTACTTC
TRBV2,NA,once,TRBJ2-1,CASTNLRASEQFF,TGTGCCAGCACGAATCTTCGAGCGTCTGAGCAGTTCTTC
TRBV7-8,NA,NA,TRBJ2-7,CASSQLPQGQQQYF,TGTGCCAGCAGCCAACTACCTCAGGGACAACAGCAGTACTTC
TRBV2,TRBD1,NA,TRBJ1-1,CASSGGQGAPEAFF,TGTGCCAGCAGTGGAGGACAGGGGGCACCTGAAGCTTTCTTT
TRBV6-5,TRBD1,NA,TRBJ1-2,CASRSNRGRGYTF,TGTGCCAGCAGGTCCAACAGGGGGCGTGGCTACACCTTC
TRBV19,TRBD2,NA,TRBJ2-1,CASSEDRTLAGGGEQFF,TGTGCCAGTAGTGAAGACAGGACACTAGCGGGAGGAGGTGAGCAGTTCTTC
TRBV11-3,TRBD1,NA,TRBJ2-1,CASSHGQASPYNEQFF,TGTGCCAGCAGCCACGGACAGGCGAGCCCGTACAATGAGCAGTTCTTC
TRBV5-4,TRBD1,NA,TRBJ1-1,CASSFGRQGLNTEAFF,TGTGCCAGCAGCTTTGGAAGACAGGGGTTGAACACTGAAGCTTTCTTT
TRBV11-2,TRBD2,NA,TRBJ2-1,CASSPGLAGGGSYNEQFF,TGTGCCAGCAGCCCCGGCCTTGCGGGAGGCGGATCCTACAATGAGCAGTTCTTC
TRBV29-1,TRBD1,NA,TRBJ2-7,CSADRGHEQYF,TGCAGCGCGGACAGGGGCCACGAGCAGTACTTC
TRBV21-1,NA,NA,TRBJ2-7,CASSTTSRDRDTYEQYF,TGTGCCAGCAGTACTACTAGCCGGGACAGGGACACATACGAGCAGTACTTC